This TCR beta chain emerged from a study of blood T cell repertoires in COVID-19 (TCRdb year 2020). Notes on the research overall: The collaborator samples originated in the United States, Italy and Spain and spanned the acute and convalescent phases of COVID-19. The samples were drawn from the first 160 participants of the ongoing ImmuneRACE study and from more than 1,000 subjects provided by 6 global collaborators. The repertoires were released in a freely available public database meant as a resource for research on the immune response to SARS-CoV-2. Sample metadata almost always included a de-identified subject ID, COVID-19 status, age in years and sex. The dataset comprised deeply sampled blood TCRbeta repertoires from subjects exposed to, actively infected with, or recovered from COVID-19. The material from the prospective study consisted of cDNA or gDNA derived from T cells, B-cell-depleted T cells, or PBMCs. Where available, HLA class I and class II types were obtained from metadata supplied by the sample provider rather than from assay-based typing.

The germline V gene yields SGDLS for CDR1 and YYNGEE for CDR2. Cut back by 0 bases and 2 bases, the V and J ends lie 8 bases apart. Reading from cysteine to phenylalanine, the CDR3 counts 14 amino acids. The read is trimmed to its CDR3 DNA, 42 bases read in frame from base 1. TCRbeta CDR3 regions were amplified from genomic DNA using the immunoSEQ Assay, a bias-controlled multiplex PCR. Per the original workflow: Nucleated cell counts per sample were estimated from amplification of reference gene primers within the assay. To quantify the absolute abundance of each unique TCRbeta CDR3 rearrangement, sequence reads were collapsed and filtered. For each sample, productive Simpson clonality was calculated as the square root of Simpson's diversity index over productive rearrangements. TCRdb retrieved this table from immuneACCESS and kept in-frame rearrangements only. Not all clones are present; in checked studies, unresolved V genes account for under half, and no reason is known for the remainder. V, J and clone size derive from that table, while D and trimming were established from the DNA sequence. The sample data list about 91,000 clones, and 85% to 90% of these were observed just once. In total, the top ten clones hold about 8% of the sample.

In regard to this clone: It lacks a known antigen. One base away there is no much larger clone; base qualities are not given.

Overall study outcomes, separate from this receptor: The quantity of clinical and demographic metadata differed by source and by participant and was supplied without curation.

The collaborating institutions used their own protocols to collect whole blood in K2EDTA tubes. For TCRbeta analysis, collaborator samples were shipped as frozen whole blood, as isolated PBMCs, or as DNA extracted from either sample type. The V and J genes are TRBV9 and TRBJ1-1, with no confident D gene call. The sample comprised peripheral blood. The TCR originated in an older woman with acute or convalescent COVID-19. The DNA reads as follows: TGTGCCAGCAGCGTAGTAATGGCTAACACTGAAGCTTTCTTT. Its translation is CASSVVMANTEAFF.